What follows is one TCR beta chain and its context. Its cognate antigen is unknown. At the DNA level, this CDR3 is encoded by other sequences in the same sample as well. These data come from a study of shared clonotypes between healthy human individuals. CDR1 and CDR2 (germline): SGHRS, YFSETQ. V trimming: 0 bases; J trimming: 5 bases; junction bases outside the gene matches: 5. The CDR3 has 15 residues. Using immunoSEQ multiplex PCR, the repertoire was profiled, and TCRdb retains in-frame clones only, with some absent. The table lists roughly 2 million clones, 95% of them singletons. Donors were healthy HIV-negative adults without recently reported acute infections or vaccinations. Both subsets, CD45RA+ naive and CD45RA-negative memory, were split from the CD4+ cells. Study findings and constraints: Naive subsets tended to show greater estimated richness than memory subsets.

The receptor's source is a man younger than 35 in good health. The rearrangement links TRBV5-1 to TRBJ2-5; 9 positions agree with TRBD1. Sequenced: naive CD4+ T cells sorted from blood. The subset was: CD45RA+ positively selected. The CDR3 sequence is CASSLAVGQGETQYF. CDR3 in DNA: TGCGCCAGCAGCTTGGCGGTGGGACAGGGCGAGACCCAGTACTTC.